One T cell receptor (beta chain) is described in this entry. These data come from a study of blood T cell repertoires in COVID-19. Overall study: From T cells, B-cell-depleted T cells, or PBMCs came the material, which was cDNA or gDNA.

Trimming cost V 2 bases and J 14 bases, with 15 bases left between them. CDR1 is PRHDT, CDR2 FYEKMQ, per germline (reference sequence). The CDR3 is made up of 12 amino acids. TCRdb's table, derived via immunoSEQ multiplex PCR, lists solely in-frame clones and lacks some. The top ten hold 6.5% to 8.5% of the sample, which has fewer than 130,000 clones, around 74% seen once. The source of this sequence is a woman aged 55-69 years with acute or convalescent COVID-19. V is TRBV13 and J is TRBJ1-2; D is unresolved. The sample comprised peripheral blood. The CDR3 coding sequence is TGTGCCAGCAGCTTAAACGCGGGGAAGAGGACCTTC. Its protein is CASSLNAGKRTF.